This record covers a single T cell receptor (beta chain). Antigen specificity is unknown. Only in-frame clones appear in the TCRdb table, and some are missing; sequencing was by immunoSEQ multiplex PCR. The sample shows 70,000 or so clones, 80% to 90% of them seen only once. These data come from a study of OX40 agonist ivuxolimab in advanced cancers. Whole-study context: The patients' treatment was ivuxolimab, an agonistic anti-OX40 (CD134) antibody. Partial responses were seen in three patients, one with hepatocellular carcinoma and two with cutaneous melanoma. Study-level results: Expanded clones belonging to CD8+ T cells outnumbered, on average, those of CD4+. Determination of antigen specificity was not performed for the expanded peripheral T cells.

CDR3 length: 14 residues. V was cut by 0 bases and J by 5 bases, with 10 bases left in between. Germline lookup yields CDR1 SGHRS and CDR2 YFSETQ. This TCR derives from an adult with an advanced solid tumor such as melanoma, head and neck, liver or kidney cancer. This chain connects TRBV5-1 to TRBJ2-3; D unresolved. Sequencing used CD4+ or CD8+ T cells sorted from blood, obtained in a trial of the OX40 agonist ivuxolimab. This CDR3 is CASSLDSSRDTQYF. The CDR3, as DNA: TGCGCCAGCAGCTTGGATTCCTCGAGAGATACGCAGTATTTT.